A selection of T cell receptor beta chains follows, all from one sample in a study of spatial heterogeneity in lung cancer. TCRdb re-analysed the 5' RACE reads in MiXCR, keeping a single row per CDR3 protein. The sample holds about 85,000 distinct CDR3 sequences, approximately 20% seen once. The source was PBMCs, collected at surgery. These TCRs come from a male donor with early-stage non-small cell lung cancer. Both conserved end residues are part of each CDR3. Each record gives: V gene, J gene, D gene, clone size, CDR3 DNA, CDR3 protein. D genes are given only for firm matches. Clone sizes are given selectively: once, few, many, or a class where the clone is expanded.

TRBV4-3	TRBJ1-2	NA	few	TGCGCCAGCAGCCAAGACGGGGTCGCCTCCTATGGCTACACCTTC	CASSQDGVASYGYTF
TRBV7-8	TRBJ2-7	TRBD1	few	TGTGCCAGCAGCTTACCCGGGACAGGGCCCTACGAGCAGTACTTC	CASSLPGTGPYEQYF
TRBV11-3	TRBJ2-1	NA	NA	TGTGCCAGCACCCTCGGGGGACCCCACAATGAGCAGTTCTTC	CASTLGGPHNEQFF
TRBV4-3	TRBJ1-2	NA	few	TGCGCCAGCAGCCCATCAAGTTCTAACTATGGCTACACCTTC	CASSPSSSNYGYTF
TRBV3-1	TRBJ1-2	TRBD1	NA	TGTGCCAGCAGAAAACAGGGGACCCAGAACTATGGCTACACCTTC	CASRKQGTQNYGYTF
TRBV11-3	TRBJ2-2	TRBD1	many	TGTGCCAGCAGCTCCGGGACAGGGGACACCGGGGAGCTGTTTTTT	CASSSGTGDTGELFF
TRBV18	TRBJ2-7	TRBD1	NA	TGTGCCAGCTCACCGGGACAGAATTACGAGCAGTACTTC	CASSPGQNYEQYF
TRBV7-6	TRBJ2-2	NA	NA	TGTGCCAGCAGCGGGAGGTTCGCCGGGGAGCTGTTTTTT	CASSGRFAGELFF
TRBV24-1	TRBJ2-6	TRBD1	few	TGTGCCACCAGTGAGGACAGGACCTCTGGGGCCAACGTCCTGACTTTC	CATSEDRTSGANVLTF
TRBV5-1	TRBJ2-7	TRBD1	many	TGCGCCAGCAGCTCGATCCTACAGGGGTCCTACGAGCAGTACTTC	CASSSILQGSYEQYF
TRBV4-3	TRBJ2-2	NA	NA	TGCGCCAGCAGCCAAGACGTCTGGGGAAACACCGGGGAGCTGTTTTTT	CASSQDVWGNTGELFF
TRBV6-6	TRBJ1-5	NA	few	TGTGCCAGCAGCAGGTCCCCAGAGGGCCCGCCCCAGCATTTT	CASSRSPEGPPQHF
TRBV20-1	TRBJ2-4	TRBD2	many	TGCAGTGCCCTAGCGGGGATAGCCAAAAACATTCAGTACTTC	CSALAGIAKNIQYF
TRBV5-1	TRBJ2-4	NA	many	TGCGCCAGCAGCCCCGAAGGGGTGGACATTCAGTACTTC	CASSPEGVDIQYF
TRBV19	TRBJ2-1	TRBD2	NA	TGTGCCAGTAGTAAAATCGTCGGCGGGGGGCGAGACAATGAGCAGTTCTTC	CASSKIVGGGRDNEQFF
TRBV7-2	TRBJ2-7	TRBD1	NA	TGTGCCAGCAGCGCGGGACAGGCCAACCCGCTATCTTACCTAGAGGGTTTC	CASSAGQANPLSYLEGF
TRBV5-4	TRBJ1-1	TRBD1	few	TGTGCCAGCAGCCTACAGGGGTTGGAAAACACTGAAGCTTTCTTT	CASSLQGLENTEAFF
TRBV29-1	TRBJ1-1	NA	NA	TGCAGCGTGGGAGCGCGAGGGGGAAGGACTGAAGCTTTCTTT	CSVGARGGRTEAFF
TRBV29-1	TRBJ2-3	NA	NA	TGCAGCGTCCGCTCCGGGACGCAGTATTTT	CSVRSGTQYF
TRBV7-9	TRBJ2-1	TRBD1	few	TGTGCCAGCAGCTTAGGGGACAGGGGGAAGTTCTTC	CASSLGDRGKFF
TRBV10-3	TRBJ2-7	TRBD2	NA	TGTGCCATCAAGAGGCGGGAGGTTACCTACGAGCAGTACTTC	CAIKRREVTYEQYF
TRBV5-1	TRBJ2-5	NA	many	TGCGCCAGCAGGGGGCCAGAGGAGACCCAGTACTTC	CASRGPEETQYF
TRBV18	TRBJ2-1	NA	few	TGTGCCAGCTCACCAGGATACCCAGACAATGAGCAGTTCTTC	CASSPGYPDNEQFF
TRBV6-6	TRBJ1-5	TRBD1	few	TGTGCCAGCATTTGGGACAGGGCGAATAGCAATCAGCCCCAGCATTTT	CASIWDRANSNQPQHF
TRBV7-9	TRBJ1-3	NA	medium-sized	TGTGCCAGTCGGGCAGGCAACTCTGGAAACACCATATATTTT	CASRAGNSGNTIYF
TRBV6-2/TRBV6-3	TRBJ1-5	TRBD1	many	TGTGCCAGCAGTTACTCCGGACAGGGTTATCAGCCCCAGCATTTT	CASSYSGQGYQPQHF
TRBV19	TRBJ1-2	TRBD1	few	TGTGCCAGTAGTCAATCCGGGACAGGGAACTATGGCTACACCTTC	CASSQSGTGNYGYTF
TRBV27	TRBJ2-7	NA	many	TGTGCCAGCAGCCCCGACAGGAAATACGAGCAGTACTTC	CASSPDRKYEQYF
TRBV7-2	TRBJ2-2	TRBD2	few	TGTGCCAGCAGATTACCGGGACTAGTTACCGGGGAGCTGTTTTTT	CASRLPGLVTGELFF
TRBV28	TRBJ1-5	NA	few	TGTGCCAGCAGACCTGTGGGTCAGCCCCAGCATTTT	CASRPVGQPQHF
TRBV12-3/TRBV12-4	TRBJ2-1	TRBD2	few	TGTGCCAGCAGTTGGAGCGGGAGGGCCAAGAATGAGCAGTTCTTC	CASSWSGRAKNEQFF
TRBV7-9	TRBJ2-7	TRBD2	NA	TGTGCCAGCAGTTCGGGGAGCGGGGCCTACGAGCAGTACTTC	CASSSGSGAYEQYF
TRBV29-1	TRBJ2-7	TRBD1	few	TGCAGCGTTGAAGTTTTGGGACAGGGTAACGAGCAGTACTTC	CSVEVLGQGNEQYF
TRBV3-1	TRBJ2-2	TRBD2	few	TGTGCCAGCAGCCAATCTAGCGGGAGAGGGGGCACCGGGGAGCTGTTTTTT	CASSQSSGRGGTGELFF
TRBV9	TRBJ1-4	NA	few	TGTGCCAGCAGCACAGACGGGAGAGCGGGTGAAAAACTGTTTTTT	CASSTDGRAGEKLFF
TRBV7-7	TRBJ2-7	NA	NA	TGTGCTAGCAGCTTAGAGGCGGGACCGGTCAACGAGCAGTACTTC	CASSLEAGPVNEQYF
TRBV4-2	TRBJ1-6	NA	NA	TGTGCCAGCAGCCAAGCCACAGCCGAAAATTCACCCCTCCACTTT	CASSQATAENSPLHF
TRBV5-6	TRBJ2-7	NA	few	TGTGCCAGCAGCGTGGGACTCCCCGACGAGCAGTACTTC	CASSVGLPDEQYF
TRBV9	TRBJ1-3	TRBD1	NA	TGTGCCAGCAGCCGCGGGACAGGCTCTGGAAACACCATATATTTT	CASSRGTGSGNTIYF
TRBV4-3	TRBJ2-1	TRBD2	few	TGCGCCAGCAGCGTACTAGCGGGGGCCACCAATGAGCAGTTCTTC	CASSVLAGATNEQFF
TRBV4-3	TRBJ2-3	TRBD1	once	TGCGCCAGCAGCCAGAGTACAGGGGGCAGCACAGATACGCAGTATTTT	CASSQSTGGSTDTQYF
TRBV9	TRBJ2-7	NA	few	TGTGCCAGCAGCGCGGGACTTGGTCCCTACGAGCAGTACTTC	CASSAGLGPYEQYF
TRBV25-1	TRBJ1-4	TRBD1	few	TGTGCCAGCAGTGAATGGACGGGACAGGAAGATGAAAAACTGTTTTTT	CASSEWTGQEDEKLFF
TRBV24-1	TRBJ1-2	TRBD1	NA	TGTGCCACCAGTGATGCCGGGACAGGGAACTATGGCTACACCTTC	CATSDAGTGNYGYTF
TRBV6-6	TRBJ1-5	NA	NA	TGTGCCAGCACAGGAGTCAATCAGCCCCAGCATTTT	CASTGVNQPQHF
TRBV21-1	TRBJ1-1	NA	few	TGTGCCAGCAGCAAAGGGAGTAGGGAGACTGAAGCTTTCTTT	CASSKGSRETEAFF
TRBV3-1	TRBJ2-3	NA	NA	TGTGCCAGCAGCGGACGGGGAATAGATACGCAGTATTTT	CASSGRGIDTQYF
TRBV11-2	TRBJ2-5	NA	NA	TGTGCCAGCAGCTTGTATGAGACCCAGTACTTC	CASSLYETQYF
TRBV28	TRBJ2-3	TRBD2	many	TGTGCCAGCAGTTTAGCGGGAGTCACAGATACGCAGTATTTT	CASSLAGVTDTQYF
TRBV4-1	TRBJ2-5	NA	few	TGCGCCAGCAGCCATGAACGGGGCCAAGAGACCCAGTACTTC	CASSHERGQETQYF